This T cell receptor beta chain was documented in a study of PD-L1 blockade in urothelial cancer. Method: immunoSEQ multiplex PCR; TCRdb's copy keeps in-frame clones and lacks some. The data contain 50,000 or so clones, about 80% of them singletons. This CDR3 is 16 amino acids long. The V gene's germline CDR1 is LNHDA and CDR2 SQIVND (reference sequence). V gave up 5 bases and J gave up 4 bases, with 20 bases separating them. The chain has TRBV19 and TRBJ1-1, with a possible D match to TRBD1 (5 bases). The TCR sequence derives from a man aged 35-49 years with urothelial cancer. This specimen was PBMCs, taken around atezolizumab (anti-PD-L1) treatment. In DNA form, the CDR3 reads TGTGCCAGTAGTTCCCCATGGACACAAGGGATCACTGAAGCTTTCTTT. It translates to CASSSPWTQGITEAFF.